Here is one T cell receptor (beta chain) with its context. Its antigen is as yet unknown. Germline V gene sequence: CDR1 MNHNS, CDR2 SASEGT. V was clipped by 2 bases and J by 0 bases; unmatched bases: 10. CDR3 length: 18 residues. These data come from a study of T-cell reconstitution after alpha-beta-depleted transplantation in children. Unique molecular identifiers tagged the TCRbeta library. TCRdb analysed the PCR reads with MiXCR anew, one entry per CDR3 protein. Here the sample spans about 580,000 distinct CDR3 sequences, 23% being singletons. Study-wide findings and caveats: Reported findings indicate that, about two months after transplant, alpha-beta T cells came from several hundred expanded clones, which were derived from non-depleted graft cells. The origin of high day-60 TCRbeta diversity in some patients lay in surviving recipient T cells and thymic progenitors. The authors attributed T-cell counts and diversity one year after transplant mostly to newly produced T cells.

V gene TRBV6-1 combines with J gene TRBJ2-5, with TRBD1 matching over 9 bases. This receptor was identified in a boy younger than two who had a stem cell transplant for acute myeloid leukemia, so the T cells may come from the graft donor. Sample: PBMCs, mostly from graft donor cells, taken 360 days after TCRalphabeta/CD19-depleted stem cell transplant. The CDR3 loop is CASSERTDRDRDQETQYF. For the CDR3, the DNA is TGTGCCAGCAGTGAAAGGACGGACCGGGACAGGGACCAAGAGACCCAGTACTTC.